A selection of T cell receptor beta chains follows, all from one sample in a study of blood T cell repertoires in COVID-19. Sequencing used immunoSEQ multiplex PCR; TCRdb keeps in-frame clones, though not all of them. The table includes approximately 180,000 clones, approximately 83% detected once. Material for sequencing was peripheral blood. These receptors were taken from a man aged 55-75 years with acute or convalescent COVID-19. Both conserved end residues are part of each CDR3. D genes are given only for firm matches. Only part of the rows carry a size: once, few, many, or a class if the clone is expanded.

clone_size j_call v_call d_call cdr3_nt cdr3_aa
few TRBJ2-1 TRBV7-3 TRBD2 TGTGCCAGCAGCTCCGAAATTAGCGGGGGCCATGAGCAGTTCTTC CASSSEISGGHEQFF
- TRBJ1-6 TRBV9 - TGTGCCAGCAGCCCGGACGTGGGGGGGCTGGGGTCACCCCTCCACTTT CASSPDVGGLGSPLHF
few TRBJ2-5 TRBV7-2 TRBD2 TGTGCCAGCAGTTTCTCAGCGGGAGGGCGTGAGACCCAGTACTTC CASSFSAGGRETQYF
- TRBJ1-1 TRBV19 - TGTGCCAGTAGTATCAACAGGGACACTGAAGCTTTCTTT CASSINRDTEAFF
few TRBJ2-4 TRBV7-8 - TGTGCCAGCAGCTTCACTAGAGCCAAAAACATTCAGTACTTC CASSFTRAKNIQYF
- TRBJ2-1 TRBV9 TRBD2 TGTGCCAGCAGCCCCCGGACTAGCGGATCCGCCAGCTCCTACAATGAGCAGTTCTTC CASSPRTSGSASSYNEQFF
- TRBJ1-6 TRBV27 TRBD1 TGTGCCAGCAGTTCGCCTCGGACAGGTTCGGCTTCGTCACCCCTCCACTTT CASSSPRTGSASSPLHF
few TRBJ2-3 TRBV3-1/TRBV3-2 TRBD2 TGTGCCAGCAGCACGGCCGGACTAGCGGGAGGGACAGATACGCAGTATTTT CASSTAGLAGGTDTQYF
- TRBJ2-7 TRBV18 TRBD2 TGTGCCAGCTCAGCAGGACTAGCGGCAACAAACTACGAGCAGTACTTC CASSAGLAATNYEQYF
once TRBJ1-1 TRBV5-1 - TGCGCCAGCAGCCGCGGGATGAACACTGAAGCTTTCTTT CASSRGMNTEAFF
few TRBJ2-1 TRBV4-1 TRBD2 TGCGCCAGCAGCCCCGGACTAGCGGGAAGATCCTACAATGAGCAGTTCTTC CASSPGLAGRSYNEQFF
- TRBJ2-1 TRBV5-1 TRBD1 TGCGCCAGCAGCACCGCCGGGACAGGGGGCATAGATGAGCAGTTCTTC CASSTAGTGGIDEQFF
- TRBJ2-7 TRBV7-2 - TGTGCCAGCAGCTTAGATAGGGGGATCCTCTACGAGCAGTACTTC CASSLDRGILYEQYF
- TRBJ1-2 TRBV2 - TGTGCCAGCAGCACAAACAGGGAGTATGGCTACACCTTC CASSTNREYGYTF
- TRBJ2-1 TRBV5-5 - TGTGCCAGCAGCATGGACGGTTCCTACAATGAGCAGTTCTTC CASSMDGSYNEQFF
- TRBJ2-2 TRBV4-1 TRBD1 TGCGCCAGCAGCCCAGGGGGATACACCGACACCGGGGAGCTGTTTTTT CASSPGGYTDTGELFF
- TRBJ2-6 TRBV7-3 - TGTGCCAGCAGCTTATGCGAGGAGGACGGTCCTGGGGCCAACGTCCTGACTTTC CASSLCEEDGPGANVLTF
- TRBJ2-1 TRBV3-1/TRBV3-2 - TGTGCCAGCAGCGACAATGCCCACAATGAGCAGTTCTTC CASSDNAHNEQFF
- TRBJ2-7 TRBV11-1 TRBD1 TGTGCCAGCAGTCCTGACAGGGGGCTCTACGAGCAGTACTTC CASSPDRGLYEQYF
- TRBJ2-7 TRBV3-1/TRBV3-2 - TGTGCCAGCAGCCAAGGAACGGGAGCAGGGGGGGAGCAGTACTTC CASSQGTGAGGEQYF